The next 15 T cell receptor beta chains were all read from a single sample in a study of blood T cell repertoires in COVID-19. Profiling relied on immunoSEQ multiplex PCR, and the TCRdb table lists in-frame clones only, not all of them. The data hold roughly 240,000 clones, with about 89% observed a single time. Sequences were obtained from peripheral blood. Source of these receptors: a woman aged 55-69 years who had recovered from COVID-19.

The chain joins TRBV18 to TRBJ1-3; TRBD1 is a possible D gene (5 bases). Per the germline V gene, CDR1 is KGHSH and CDR2 is LQKENI. The CDR3 runs to 16 residues. Deletions cut 1 base from V and 1 base from J, with 11 bases between. The CDR3 DNA is TGTGCCAGCTCACCACAAATAGGGGAATCTGGAAACACCATATATTTT. It encodes CASSPQIGESGNTIYF.

This rearrangement joins TRBV5-1 to TRBJ2-2; 7 bases map to TRBD2. The germline V gene encodes CDR1 SGHRS and CDR2 YFSETQ. V shed 3 bases and J 1 base; nucleotides not matched to a gene: 6. The CDR3 is 16 amino acids. CDR3 loop: CASSSTGTMNTGELFF. CDR3 coding DNA: TGCGCCAGCAGCTCAACCGGGACTATGAACACCGGGGAGCTGTTTTTT. The full variable domain, in which reference TRBV5-1 and TRBJ2-2 provide the parts outside the CDR3, is KAGVTQTPRYLIKTRGQQVTLSCSPISGHRSVSWYQQTPGQGLQFLFEYFSETQRNKGNFPGRFSGRQFSNSRSEMNVSTLELGDSALYLCASSSTGTMNTGELFFGEGSRLTVL.

The chain is built from TRBV24-1 and TRBJ1-2, with 7 nucleotides matching TRBD1. The CDR3 extends over 15 amino acids. The V segment lost 5 bases and the J segment 4 bases; nucleotides outside the gene matches: 9. Germline CDR1 reads KGHDR; CDR2 reads SFDVKD. The CDR3 bases are TGTGCCACCAGTGGCAACAGGGGACTCTTCTATGGCTACACCTTC. Translation gives CATSGNRGLFYGYTF.

The V gene is TRBV19, the J gene TRBJ1-6, with TRBD1 identical over 9 bases. Germline V gene sequence: CDR1 LNHDA, CDR2 SQIVND (reference sequence). With V trimmed by 3 bases and J by 9 bases, 6 bases remained unmatched. The CDR3 sequence is 15 residues long. The CDR3 DNA is TGTGCCAGTAGTATCCAAGGGACAGGGATTTCACCCCTCCACTTT. It encodes CASSIQGTGISPLHF.

J is TRBJ1-5 and V is TRBV2; TRBD1 might be the D (6 bases). Germline V gene lookup returns CDR1 SNHLY and CDR2 FYNNEI. The CDR3 loop spans 13 amino acids. V was trimmed by 5 bases and J by 7 bases, leaving 12 bases between them. CDR3 amino acids: CASSPGGGQPQHF. The CDR3 coding sequence is TGTGCCAGCAGTCCCGGGGGGGGCCAGCCCCAGCATTTT.

The V gene is TRBV7-2, the J gene TRBJ1-5, with TRBD1 matching 9 bases. The CDR3 sequence is 15 residues long. The germline gives CDR1 SGHTA, CDR2 FQGNSA. Unmatched junction bases numbered 10, after V lost 4 bases and J lost 9 bases. The CDR3 loop is CASSSGQGDFWPQHF. CDR3 sequence (DNA): TGTGCCAGCAGCTCGGGACAGGGTGATTTTTGGCCCCAGCATTTT.

The table lists this clone with a count of one. The chain has TRBV18 and TRBJ1-2; TRBD1 matches at 8 bases. The germline gives CDR1 KGHSH, CDR2 LQKENI. V lost 8 bases, J lost 0 bases, and 5 bases stayed unmatched. The CDR3 runs 14 residues. The CDR3 sequence: CASTTGAANYGYTF. The DNA of the CDR3 is TGTGCCAGCACGACAGGGGCTGCTAACTATGGCTACACCTTC.

This chain links TRBV7-2 with TRBJ1-5, with D possibly matching TRBD1 (6 bases). The V end lost 5 bases, the J end lost 6 bases, and 14 bases lay between the germline ends. The length of the CDR3 is 14 residues. The V gene's germline CDR1 is SGHTA and CDR2 FQGNSA. The CDR3 loop reads CASSLDRIFQPQHF. Written as DNA, the CDR3 is TGTGCCAGCAGCCTAGACAGGATCTTTCAGCCCCAGCATTTT.

This clone was recorded only once. The chain has TRBV28 and TRBJ2-7; D perhaps matches TRBD1 (5 bases). Between the trimmed V and J ends, which lost 3 bases and 2 bases, there was a span of 11 bases. The CDR3 consists of 14 residues. CDR1 is MDHEN and CDR2 is SYDVKM in the germline V gene. CDR3 sequence reads: CASSFPGQAYEQYF. CDR3 sequence (DNA): TGTGCCAGCAGTTTCCCTGGACAAGCCTACGAGCAGTACTTC.

J is TRBJ1-3 and V is TRBV19, with D possibly TRBD1 on 6 matching bases. Trimming took off 6 bases at V and 1 base at J, with 10 bases between the two ends. This CDR3 has 14 amino acids. Germline lookup yields CDR1 LNHDA and CDR2 SQIVND (reference sequence). CDR3 in DNA: TGTGCCAGTAGGCGGGGGCGATCTGGAAACACCATATATTTT. Protein sequence: CASRRGRSGNTIYF.

This clone is a singleton in its sample. This rearrangement joins TRBV5-1 to TRBJ2-3; TRBD1 aligns across 9 bases. Trimming took 2 bases from V and 3 from J; bases not matched to a gene: 1. The CDR3 consists of 14 residues. In germline, CDR1 is SGHRS, CDR2 YFSETQ. CDR3 amino acids: CASSFGTGTDTQYF. The CDR3 DNA reads as TGCGCCAGCAGCTTCGGGACAGGGACAGATACGCAGTATTTT.

The rearrangement joins TRBV18 to TRBJ2-1, with TRBD1 matching over 8 bases. With 5 bases clipped from V and 0 bases from J, the junction kept 6 bases outside the gene matches. The V gene's germline CDR1 is KGHSH and CDR2 LQKENI. The CDR3 length is 16 residues. CDR3 sequence (DNA): TGTGCCAGCTCAACACTTCAGGGGGCCTCCTACAATGAGCAGTTCTTC. It translates to CASSTLQGASYNEQFF. The whole variable domain, filled in from reference TRBV18 and TRBJ2-1, reads NAGVMQNPRHLVRRRGQEARLRCSPMKGHSHVYWYRQLPEEGLKFMVYLQKENIIDESGMPKERFSAEFPKEGPSILRIQQVVRGDSAAYFCASSTLQGASYNEQFFGPGTRLTVL.

The sample holds one count of this clone. The chain combines TRBV7-2 with TRBJ2-5; 8 positions agree with TRBD2. In germline, CDR1 is SGHTA, CDR2 FQGNSA. V trimming: 5 bases; J trimming: 3 bases; junction bases outside the gene matches: 5. The CDR3 loop spans 14 amino acids. In DNA, the CDR3 is TGTGCCAGCAGCGAGGGACTAGTGGAAGAGACCCAGTACTTC. Translating gives CASSEGLVEETQYF.

The genes are TRBV11-3 and TRBJ2-7, with D possibly being TRBD2 (6 bases). Germline V gene data show CDR1 as SGHNT and CDR2 as YENEEA. The CDR3 has 15 amino acids. V lost 4 bases and J lost 0, with 13 bases in between. This CDR3 is CASSSAGSTSYEQYF. The CDR3 nucleotides read TGTGCCAGCAGCTCCGCGGGATCAACCTCCTACGAGCAGTACTTC.

The chain uses TRBV5-1 and TRBJ2-1; weak D call: TRBD1 (5 bases). Between the trimmed V and J ends, which lost 5 bases and 6 bases, there was a span of 9 bases. This CDR3 has 12 residues. Germline V gene sequence: CDR1 SGHRS, CDR2 YFSETQ. CDR3 amino acids: CASSSRGNEQFF. Written as DNA, the CDR3 is TGCGCCAGCAGTTCTAGGGGCAATGAGCAGTTCTTC. Full variable domain (rest looked up from reference TRBV5-1 and TRBJ2-1): KAGVTQTPRYLIKTRGQQVTLSCSPISGHRSVSWYQQTPGQGLQFLFEYFSETQRNKGNFPGRFSGRQFSNSRSEMNVSTLELGDSALYLCASSSRGNEQFFGPGTRLTVL.